Presented here are 8 T cell receptor beta chains from one specimen sequenced in a study of T cells after yellow fever vaccination. TCRdb re-called the 5' RACE reads with MiXCR, one entry per CDR3 protein. The sample lists about 69,000 distinct CDR3 sequences, roughly 6% occurring once. The source material was CD4+ T cells sorted from PBMCs, sampled around 16 days after the first yellow fever vaccination. These TCRs come from a man younger than 35 who received the YFV17D yellow fever vaccine.

This clonotype appeared many times. The rearrangement uses TRBV2 and TRBJ2-1, with D perhaps TRBD1 or TRBD2 (6 bases each). Trimming removed 7 bases from V and 4 bases from J, with 14 bases in between. The CDR3 totals 14 residues. Germline CDR1 and CDR2: SNHLY and FYNNEI. This CDR3 reads CASKEGGRYNEQFF. CDR3 sequence (DNA): TGTGCCAGCAAAGAGGGGGGACGATACAATGAGCAGTTCTTC.

This clonotype has ten or more counts. The V and J genes are TRBV7-9 and TRBJ1-6; TRBD1 might be the D (6 bases). V lost 4 bases, J lost 6 bases, and 10 bases lay in between. The germline gives CDR1 SEHNR, CDR2 FQNEAQ (reference sequence). The CDR3 is 14 amino acids. In DNA, the CDR3 is TGTGCCAGCAGCTGGAAGGACAGTAATTCACCCCTCCACTTT. Translated, it gives CASSWKDSNSPLHF.

This clonotype was seen many times. This chain links TRBV25-1 with TRBJ2-2; D may be TRBD1 (5 bases). This CDR3 comprises 13 residues. Germline V CDR1 and CDR2: MGHDK, SYGVNS. V was clipped by 3 bases and J by 8 bases, with 10 bases between them. The CDR3 sequence is CASSEIYRGELFF. CDR3 in DNA: TGTGCCAGCAGTGAGATTTACAGGGGGGAGCTGTTTTTT.

This clonotype came up many times. This chain uses TRBV5-4 with TRBJ2-5; 8 positions match TRBD1. There are 16 residues in the CDR3. The germline V gene encodes CDR1 SGHNT and CDR2 YYREEE (reference sequence). V dropped 0 bases and J dropped 5; count of bases not matched to a gene: 9. Here the CDR3 reads CASSLAQGASRETQYF. CDR3 nucleotides: TGTGCCAGCAGCTTGGCCCAGGGGGCGTCAAGGGAGACCCAGTACTTC. Together with reference TRBV5-4 and TRBJ2-5, the CDR3 gives the full variable domain: ETGVTQSPTHLIKTRGQQVTLRCSSQSGHNTVSWYQQALGQGPQFIFQYYREEENGRGNFPPRFSGLQFPNYSSELNVNALELDDSALYLCASSLAQGASRETQYFGPGTRLLVL.

This clonotype has ten or more counts. V and J are TRBV5-8 and TRBJ2-5; no definite D call. V lost 2 bases and J lost 7, with 6 bases in between. The CDR3 loop spans 11 amino acids. CDR1 and CDR2 from the germline V gene are SGHTS and YDEGEE. The CDR3 sequence: CASSLRWTQYF. CDR3 bases: TGTGCCAGCAGCTTAAGGTGGACCCAGTACTTC.

This clonotype has a count of ten or more. The J gene is TRBJ1-2, the V gene TRBV5-1; no clear D gene. Deletions cut 5 bases from V and 7 bases from J, with 15 bases between. The CDR3 sequence is 13 residues long. Germline V gene data show CDR1 as SGHRS and CDR2 as YFSETQ. In DNA form, the CDR3 reads TGCGCCAGCAGACCGGGCCCGGCGGCTGGCTACACCTTC. Protein product: CASRPGPAAGYTF.

This clonotype was observed many times. The chain has TRBV15 and TRBJ2-1, with D perhaps being TRBD1 or TRBD2 (7 bases each). CDR3 length equals 15 residues. V was pared by 0 bases and J by 4 bases, with 10 bases between. The V gene's germline CDR1 is LNHNV and CDR2 YYDKDF (reference sequence). CDR3 nucleotide sequence: TGTGCCACCAGCAGAGACAGGGGGGGATACAATGAGCAGTTCTTC. It is translated as CATSRDRGGYNEQFF.

V and J are TRBV10-3 and TRBJ2-7; 11 bases align to TRBD1. CDR1 is ENHRY, CDR2 SYGVKD, per germline. Trimming removed 4 bases from V and 5 bases from J; junction bases left unmatched: 4. The CDR3 loop spans 14 amino acids. DNA for the CDR3: TGTGCCATCAGTGGAGGACAGGGGGCAAACGAGCAGTACGTC. It specifies CAISGGQGANEQYV.